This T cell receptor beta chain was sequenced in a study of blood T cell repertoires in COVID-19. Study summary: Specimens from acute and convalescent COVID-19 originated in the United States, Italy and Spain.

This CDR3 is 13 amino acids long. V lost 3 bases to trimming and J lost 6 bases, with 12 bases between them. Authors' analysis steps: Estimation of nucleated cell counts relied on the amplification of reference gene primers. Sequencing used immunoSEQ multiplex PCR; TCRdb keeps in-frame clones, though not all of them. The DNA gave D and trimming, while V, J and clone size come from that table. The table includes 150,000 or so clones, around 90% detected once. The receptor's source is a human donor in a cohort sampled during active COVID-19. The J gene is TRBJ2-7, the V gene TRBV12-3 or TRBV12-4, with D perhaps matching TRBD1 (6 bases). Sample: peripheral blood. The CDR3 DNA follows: TGTGCCAGCAGTTTCGTCAGGGGCGGCGAGCAGTACTTC. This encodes CASSFVRGGEQYF.